This TCR beta chain was identified in a study of blood T cell repertoires in COVID-19. Method: immunoSEQ multiplex PCR; TCRdb's copy keeps in-frame clones and lacks some. The sample has 150,000 to 200,000 clones; roughly 80% are singletons. This CDR3 comprises 17 residues. CDR1 is SGHRS and CDR2 is YFSETQ in the germline V gene. Trimming cost V 0 bases and J 2 bases; bases outside gene matches: 7. The TCR originated in a woman aged 25 to 39 with acute or convalescent COVID-19. The chain combines TRBV5-1 with TRBJ1-2; 10 bases fit TRBD1. The specimen was peripheral blood. In DNA form, the CDR3 reads TGCGCCAGCAGCTTGGCCCGCGGGACAGGGGTAAACTATGGCTACACCTTC. Its translation: CASSLARGTGVNYGYTF. Based on the CDR3 plus reference TRBV5-1 and TRBJ1-2, the full variable domain is KAGVTQTPRYLIKTRGQQVTLSCSPISGHRSVSWYQQTPGQGLQFLFEYFSETQRNKGNFPGRFSGRQFSNSRSEMNVSTLELGDSALYLCASSLARGTGVNYGYTFGSGTRLTVV.